The clone carrying this T cell receptor (beta chain) has only a few counts. Its antigen remains unknown. TCRdb redid the calling of the 5' RACE reads with MiXCR, one entry per CDR3 protein. The table includes hundreds of thousands of distinct CDR3 sequences, about 12% detected once. The data were obtained in a study of identical twins. Study conclusions and caveats: Without tracking the same donors, conclusions rested on cross-sectional statistical analysis. For out-of-frame alpha sequences shared by twins, low generation probability was in excess.

This CDR3 comprises 16 residues. V shed 0 bases and J 7 bases; nucleotides not matched to a gene: 7. CDR1 SGHRS and CDR2 YFSETQ come from the germline V gene. These same data were also listed under a study on yellow fever vaccine responses in identical twins. That source notes: Reported findings indicate that twins' vaccine T cell responses seemed partially convergent, partially personalized.

Sequencing was done on a sample of PBMCs. The clonotype originates from a woman between 18 and 29 years old in good health. The chain employs TRBV5-1 and TRBJ1-6; 7 nucleotides match TRBD1. The CDR3 here is CASSLEGARPNSPLHF. CDR3 nucleotides: TGCGCCAGCAGCTTGGAGGGGGCCCGGCCAAATTCACCCCTCCACTTT.